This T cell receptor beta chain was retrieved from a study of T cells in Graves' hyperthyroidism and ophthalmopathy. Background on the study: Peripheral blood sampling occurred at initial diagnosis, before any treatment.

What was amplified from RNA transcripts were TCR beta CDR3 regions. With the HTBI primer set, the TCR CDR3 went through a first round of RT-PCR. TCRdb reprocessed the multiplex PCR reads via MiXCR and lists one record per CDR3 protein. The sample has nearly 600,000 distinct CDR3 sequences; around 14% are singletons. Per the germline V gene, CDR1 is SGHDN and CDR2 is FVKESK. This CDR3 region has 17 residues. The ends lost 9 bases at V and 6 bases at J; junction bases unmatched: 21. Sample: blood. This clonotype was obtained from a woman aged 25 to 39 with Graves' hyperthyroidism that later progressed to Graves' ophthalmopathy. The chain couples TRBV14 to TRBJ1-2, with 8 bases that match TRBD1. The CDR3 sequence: CARGFGLRTGSINGYTF. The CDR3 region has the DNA TGTGCCAGGGGGTTTGGATTGCGGACAGGGAGTATTAATGGCTACACCTTC.